These 19 T cell receptor beta chains share one sample of origin, sequenced in a study of shared clonotypes between healthy human individuals. Naivety among CD8 cells was defined by CD45RO negativity and positive CCR7 selection, thereby excluding terminally differentiated effector memory CD45RA+ cells. The repertoire was sequenced with immunoSEQ multiplex PCR; TCRdb's copy has only in-frame clones and lacks some. The table includes some 630,000 clones, roughly 96% detected once. Material for sequencing was naive CD8+ T cells sorted from blood. The receptors originated from a woman aged 25 to 39 in good health.

J is TRBJ2-2 and V is TRBV7-2, with D hard to call. The CDR3 length is 13 residues. Germline assignment: CDR1 SGHTA and CDR2 FQGNSA. V gave up 1 base and J gave up 7 bases, with 7 bases separating them. The CDR3 nucleotides are TGTGCCAGCAGCTTAGGACATTTCGGGGAGCTGTTTTTT. This encodes CASSLGHFGELFF.

This clone was observed once. The chain uses TRBV10-3 and TRBJ2-2, with D maybe TRBD1 (5 bases). Germline CDR1 reads ENHRY; CDR2 reads SYGVKD. The CDR3 runs 12 residues. V gave up 3 bases and J gave up 6 bases, with 5 bases separating them. The CDR3 region has the DNA TGTGCCATCAGTGAAGGGGCCGGGGAGCTGTTTTTT. Translated: CAISEGAGELFF.

Only one count was recorded for this clone. This same CDR3 is encoded by further DNA sequences in the sample. J is TRBJ2-1 and V is TRBV5-4; D is ambiguous. V lost 0 bases to trimming and J lost 6 bases, with 1 base between them. Germline CDR1 is SGHNT and CDR2 is YYREEE (reference sequence). The CDR3 totals 11 residues. For the CDR3, the DNA is TGTGCCAGCAGCTTGGGCAATGAGCAGTTCTTC. This encodes CASSLGNEQFF.

A single count supports this clone. This chain connects TRBV2 to TRBJ1-5; a possible D gene is TRBD1 (5 bases). V dropped 9 bases and J dropped 4 bases, with 16 bases sitting between them. This CDR3 comprises 14 residues. The germline V gene encodes CDR1 SNHLY and CDR2 FYNNEI. The CDR3 nucleotides read TGTGCCAGGGGGGAGGAGGGGAGGAATCAGCCCCAGCATTTT. Its protein product is CARGEEGRNQPQHF.

This clone was recorded only once. The J gene is TRBJ2-6, the V gene TRBV19; possible D gene TRBD2, 6 bases. The CDR3 has 21 residues. Trimming stripped 10 bases from V and 0 bases from J, with 31 bases between. Germline assignment: CDR1 LNHDA and CDR2 SQIVND (reference sequence). The CDR3 bases are TGTGCCACCCGAACACCTGGCGTGGGAGAAGCGGGTTACTCTGGGGCCAACGTCCTGACTTTC. Translated, it gives CATRTPGVGEAGYSGANVLTF.

The chain joins TRBV28 to TRBJ1-1; TRBD1 aligns across 7 bases. The CDR3 spans 21 residues. CDR1 MDHEN and CDR2 SYDVKM come from the germline V gene. Trimming at V came to 2 bases and at J to 0 bases, leaving 21 bases not matched to a gene. The CDR3 region is CASSLNSLRTGQEAMNTEAFF. The DNA for the CDR3 is TGTGCCAGCAGTTTAAATTCGTTGCGAACCGGACAGGAGGCAATGAACACTGAAGCTTTCTTT.

The chain links TRBV29-1 to TRBJ2-5; D is uncertain. Trimming pared 7 bases from V and 5 bases from J, leaving 8 bases between. Germline V gives CDR1 SQVTM, CDR2 ANQGSEA. This CDR3 comprises 10 residues. CDR3 amino acids: CSASKETQYF. The CDR3 nucleotides read TGCAGCGCATCTAAGGAGACCCAGTACTTC.

The chain employs TRBV6-5 and TRBJ1-4; D gene unclear. V lost 5 bases and J lost 7, with 11 bases in between. Germline V lookup: CDR1 MNHEY, CDR2 SVGAGI. The CDR3 covers 13 residues. The CDR3 nucleotides read TGTGCCAGCAGTCCCCTAAATTTTGAAAAACTGTTTTTT. It encodes CASSPLNFEKLFF.

This clone was picked up one time. The chain couples TRBV28 to TRBJ2-7; D not certain. V shed 1 base and J shed 2 bases, with 3 bases lying between them. The germline V gene encodes CDR1 MDHEN and CDR2 SYDVKM. The CDR3 spans 12 residues. The CDR3 sequence is CASSLYTYEQYF. For the CDR3, the DNA is TGTGCCAGCAGTTTATATACCTACGAGCAGTACTTC.

The rearrangement links TRBV4-1 to TRBJ2-2, with 12 bases matching TRBD2. CDR1 MGHRA and CDR2 YSYEKL come from the germline V gene. With 6 bases clipped from V and 5 bases from J, the junction kept 7 bases outside the gene matches. This CDR3 is 16 amino acids long. The CDR3 DNA reads TGCGCCAGCAGGGAGACTAGCGGGAGATTGACCGGGGAGCTGTTTTTT. The encoded protein is CASRETSGRLTGELFF.

The V and J genes are TRBV7-8 and TRBJ2-7; a weak D match, TRBD1 (5 bases). V gave up 0 bases and J gave up 3 bases, with 21 bases separating them. The length of the CDR3 is 18 residues. Germline V gene sequence: CDR1 SGHVS, CDR2 FQNEAQ. The CDR3 DNA reads TGTGCCAGCAGCTTAGCTTACGTAAAGGACACAGTACTCTACGAGCAGTACTTC. It specifies CASSLAYVKDTVLYEQYF. The whole variable domain, filled in from reference TRBV7-8 and TRBJ2-7, reads GAGVSQSPRYKVAKRGQDVALRCDPISGHVSLFWYQQALGQGPEFLTYFQNEAQLDKSGLPSDRFFAERPEGSVSTLKIQRTQQEDSAVYLCASSLAYVKDTVLYEQYFGPGTRLTVT.

This chain links TRBV7-9 with TRBJ2-7; D call uncertain. The V end was cut by 1 base, the J end by 3 bases, with 7 bases between. The CDR3 totals 13 residues. Germline V lookup: CDR1 SEHNR, CDR2 FQNEAQ (reference sequence). DNA of the CDR3: TGTGCCAGCAGCTTAGTCGGGTTCTACGAGCAGTACTTC. This gives the protein CASSLVGFYEQYF. Combining the CDR3 with reference TRBV7-9 and TRBJ2-7 gives the whole variable domain DTGVSQNPRHKITKRGQNVTFRCDPISEHNRLYWYRQTLGQGPEFLTYFQNEAQLEKSRLLSDRFSAERPKGSFSTLEIQRTEQGDSAMYLCASSLVGFYEQYFGPGTRLTVT.

In nucleotides, the CDR3 is TGTGCCAGCAGCCGCCGGGACAGAGGTTACGAGCAGTACTTC. Protein: CASSRRDRGYEQYF. The chain employs TRBV11-2 and TRBJ2-7, with 7 positions matching TRBD1. The V gene end was trimmed by 5 bases and the J gene end by 4 bases; junction bases not matched to a gene: 8. Germline V gene sequence: CDR1 SGHAT, CDR2 FQNNGV. This CDR3 has 14 residues.

V and J are TRBV27 and TRBJ2-1, with D perhaps TRBD2 (5 bases). The V end lost 6 bases, the J end lost 10 bases, and 25 bases lay between the germline ends. CDR3 size: 16 residues. Germline V CDR1 and CDR2: MNHEY, SMNVEV (reference sequence). The CDR3 reads CASSPPGGPLGGEQFF. CDR3 bases: TGTGCCAGCAGCCCACCGGGCGGGCCCCTGGGCGGGGAGCAGTTCTTC.

CDR3: CASSFGPGINNQPQHF. As DNA, the CDR3 is TGTGCCAGCAGCTTTGGTCCCGGTATCAACAATCAGCCCCAGCATTTT. The V and J genes are TRBV7-9 and TRBJ1-5; D is unclear. Germline loops: CDR1 SEHNR, CDR2 FQNEAQ (reference sequence). There are 16 residues in the CDR3. Trimming left V 3 bases short and J 3 bases short, with 15 bases between.

The V and J genes are TRBV19 and TRBJ2-2; 7 bases agree with TRBD1. Germline V CDR1 and CDR2: LNHDA, SQIVND (reference sequence). The ends lost 1 base at V and 3 bases at J; junction bases unmatched: 14. CDR3 length: 19 residues. The CDR3 sequence: CASSIGPPDRETHTGELFF. As DNA, the CDR3 is TGTGCCAGTAGTATAGGCCCCCCCGACAGGGAGACCCACACCGGGGAGCTGTTTTTT.

The CDR3 is CASSLAGGSNEQFF. The CDR3 DNA sequence: TGTGCCAGCAGCCTCGCGGGAGGGTCCAATGAGCAGTTCTTC. The chain uses TRBV6-5 and TRBJ2-1; TRBD2 matches 9 bases. The V segment lost 6 bases and the J segment 6 bases; nucleotides outside the gene matches: 6. The CDR3 loop spans 14 amino acids. Germline loops: CDR1 MNHEY, CDR2 SVGAGI.

This chain joins TRBV25-1 and TRBJ1-2; D not resolved. Germline assignment: CDR1 MGHDK and CDR2 SYGVNS. V lost 2 bases to trimming and J lost 6 bases, with 7 bases between them. The CDR3 runs to 12 residues. CDR3 amino acids: CASSEQGDGYTF. DNA for the CDR3: TGTGCCAGCAGTGAACAAGGAGATGGCTACACCTTC.

On this clone: The junction shows a germline mismatch at one end, possibly a read error. The V call is TRBV27, the J call TRBJ2-1, with 14 positions matching TRBD2. The CDR3 sequence is 16 residues long. Germline V gives CDR1 MNHEY, CDR2 SMNVEV (reference sequence). The CDR3 sequence: CASSNGGLAGVTGLLF. The CDR3 DNA sequence: TGTGCCAGCAGTAATGGGGGACTAGCGGGAGTTACGGGCCTGCTCTTC.